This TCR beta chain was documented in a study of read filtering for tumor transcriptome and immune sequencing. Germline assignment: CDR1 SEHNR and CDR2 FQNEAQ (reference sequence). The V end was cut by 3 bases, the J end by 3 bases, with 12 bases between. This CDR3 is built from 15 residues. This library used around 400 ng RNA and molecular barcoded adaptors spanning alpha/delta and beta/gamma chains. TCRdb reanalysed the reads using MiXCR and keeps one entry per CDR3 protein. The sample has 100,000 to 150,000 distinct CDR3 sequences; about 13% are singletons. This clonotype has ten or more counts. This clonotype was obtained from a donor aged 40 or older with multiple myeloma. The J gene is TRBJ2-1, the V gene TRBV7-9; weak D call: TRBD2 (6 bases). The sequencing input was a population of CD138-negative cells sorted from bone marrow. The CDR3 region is CASSLTTRNYNEQFF. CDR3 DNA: TGTGCCAGCAGCTTGACGACTAGGAACTACAATGAGCAGTTCTTC.